This TCR beta chain stems from a study of control samples from healthy donors and cancer patients. Profiled with immunoSEQ multiplex PCR; TCRdb holds only in-frame clones, not every one. The sample lists roughly 130,000 clones; about 94% were seen once. Source material: blood. The receptor comes from a man under 40 in good health.

Written as DNA, the CDR3 is TGTGCCAGCAGCGTCCTAACTAGCTCCTACAATGAGCAGTTCTTC. Translating gives CASSVLTSSYNEQFF. The chain carries TRBV9 and TRBJ2-1; possible D gene TRBD2, 5 bases. This CDR3 is 15 amino acids long. V lost 2 bases, J lost 0 bases, and 9 bases lay in between. The germline V gene has CDR1 SGDLS and CDR2 YYNGEE.